This paragraph covers one T cell receptor (beta chain) sequence. What it binds is not known. The data derive from a study of CD8+ T cells in alopecia areata. The CDR3 is 15 residues long. Germline CDR1 and CDR2: MRHNA and SNTAGT. The V segment lost 0 bases and the J segment 5 bases; nucleotides outside the gene matches: 6. As the sequencing template, cDNA was produced by extracting RNA and reverse transcribing it. Sequenced by immunoSEQ multiplex PCR; TCRdb stores in-frame clones only, minus some. Altogether 150,000 or so clones are present, 87% being singletons, with the ten largest covering approximately 16%. Study observations and caveats: Normal scalp had lower clonality than lesional scalp, with alopecia totalis/universalis lesions showing this most strongly. Against the mouse data, patients shared TCRs less clearly, possibly for HLA reasons.

This sequence originates from a human donor with alopecia areata. The specimen was CD8+ T cells sorted from blood, collected at week 0. V usage is TRBV6-4 and J usage is TRBJ2-7, with 8 bases lining up with TRBD1. This CDR3 reads CASSDSEGQGNEQYF. In nucleotides, the CDR3 is TGTGCCAGCAGTGACTCAGAAGGACAGGGAAACGAGCAGTACTTC.